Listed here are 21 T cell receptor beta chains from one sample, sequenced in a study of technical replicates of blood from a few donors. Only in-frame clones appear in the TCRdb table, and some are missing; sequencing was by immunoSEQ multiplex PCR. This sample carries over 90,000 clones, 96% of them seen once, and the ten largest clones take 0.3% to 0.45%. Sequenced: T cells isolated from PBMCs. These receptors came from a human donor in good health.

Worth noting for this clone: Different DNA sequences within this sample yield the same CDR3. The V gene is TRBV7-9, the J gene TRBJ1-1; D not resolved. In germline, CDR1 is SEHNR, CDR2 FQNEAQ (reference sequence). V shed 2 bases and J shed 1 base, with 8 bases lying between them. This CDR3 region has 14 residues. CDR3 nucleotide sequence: TGTGCCAGCAGCTTAAGTTCAGGGAACACTGAAGCTTTCTTT. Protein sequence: CASSLSSGNTEAFF. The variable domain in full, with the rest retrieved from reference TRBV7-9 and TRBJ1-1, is DTGVSQNPRHKITKRGQNVTFRCDPISEHNRLYWYRQTLGQGPEFLTYFQNEAQLEKSRLLSDRFSAERPKGSFSTLEIQRTEQGDSAMYLCASSLSSGNTEAFFGQGTRLTVV.

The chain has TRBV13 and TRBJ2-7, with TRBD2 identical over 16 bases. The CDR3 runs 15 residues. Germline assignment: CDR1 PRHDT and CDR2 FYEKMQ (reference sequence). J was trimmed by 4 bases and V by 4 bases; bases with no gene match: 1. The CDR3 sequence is CASSWGLAGGYEQYF. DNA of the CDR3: TGTGCCAGCAGCTGGGGACTAGCGGGAGGGTACGAGCAGTACTTC.

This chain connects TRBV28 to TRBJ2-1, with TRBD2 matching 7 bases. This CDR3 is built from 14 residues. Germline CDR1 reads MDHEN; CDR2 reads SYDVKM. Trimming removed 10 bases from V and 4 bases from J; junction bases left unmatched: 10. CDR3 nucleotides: TGTGCCACTGTTGGGCGGGAGCTATACAATGAGCAGTTCTTC. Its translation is CATVGRELYNEQFF.

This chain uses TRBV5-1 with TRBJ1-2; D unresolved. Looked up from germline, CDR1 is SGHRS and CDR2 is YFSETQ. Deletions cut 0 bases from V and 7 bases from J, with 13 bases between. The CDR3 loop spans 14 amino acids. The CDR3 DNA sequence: TGCGCCAGCAGCTTGGCCCCGGGTAGAGTTGGCTACACCTTC. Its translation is CASSLAPGRVGYTF.

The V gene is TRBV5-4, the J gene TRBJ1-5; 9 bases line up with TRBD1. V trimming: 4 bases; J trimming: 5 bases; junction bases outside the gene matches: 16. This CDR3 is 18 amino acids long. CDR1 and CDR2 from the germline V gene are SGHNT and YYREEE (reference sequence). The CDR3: CASSERTGANEVHQPQHF. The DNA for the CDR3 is TGTGCCAGCAGCGAACGGACAGGGGCGAATGAGGTTCATCAGCCCCAGCATTTT. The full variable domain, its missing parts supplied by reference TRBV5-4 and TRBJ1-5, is ETGVTQSPTHLIKTRGQQVTLRCSSQSGHNTVSWYQQALGQGPQFIFQYYREEENGRGNFPPRFSGLQFPNYSSELNVNALELDDSALYLCASSERTGANEVHQPQHFGDGTRLSIL.

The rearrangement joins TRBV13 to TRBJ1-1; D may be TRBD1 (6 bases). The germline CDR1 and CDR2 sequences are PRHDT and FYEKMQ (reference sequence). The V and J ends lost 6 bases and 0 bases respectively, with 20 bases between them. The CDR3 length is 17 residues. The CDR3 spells CASSKRPDRPLNTEAFF. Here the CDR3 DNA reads TGTGCCAGCAGTAAAAGACCGGACAGACCCCTGAACACTGAAGCTTTCTTT.

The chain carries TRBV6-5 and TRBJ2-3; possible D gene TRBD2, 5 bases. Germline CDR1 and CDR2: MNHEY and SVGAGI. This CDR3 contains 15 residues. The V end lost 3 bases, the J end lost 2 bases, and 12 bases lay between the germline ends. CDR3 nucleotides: TGTGCCAGCAGTTATTACGGGGAGAACACAGATACGCAGTATTTT. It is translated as CASSYYGENTDTQYF.

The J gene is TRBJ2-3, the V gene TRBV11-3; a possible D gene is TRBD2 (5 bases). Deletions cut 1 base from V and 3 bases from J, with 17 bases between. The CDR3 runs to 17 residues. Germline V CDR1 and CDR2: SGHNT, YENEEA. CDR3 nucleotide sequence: TGTGCCAGCAGCTTAGGTTGGGCCCGGGATGGGACAGATACGCAGTATTTT. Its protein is CASSLGWARDGTDTQYF.

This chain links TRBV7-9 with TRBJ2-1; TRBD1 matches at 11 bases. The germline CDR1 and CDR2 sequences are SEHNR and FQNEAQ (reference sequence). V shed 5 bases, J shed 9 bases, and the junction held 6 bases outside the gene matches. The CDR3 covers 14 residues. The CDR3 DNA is TGTGCCAGCAGCGTGGGACAGGGGGAGGGTGAGCAGTTCTTC. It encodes CASSVGQGEGEQFF.

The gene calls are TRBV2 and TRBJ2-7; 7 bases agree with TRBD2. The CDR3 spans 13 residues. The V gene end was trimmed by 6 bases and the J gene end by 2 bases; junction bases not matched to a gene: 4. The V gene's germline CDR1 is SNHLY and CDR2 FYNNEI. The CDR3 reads CASRGGYAYEQYF. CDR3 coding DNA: TGTGCCAGCAGGGGGGGGTATGCCTACGAGCAGTACTTC.

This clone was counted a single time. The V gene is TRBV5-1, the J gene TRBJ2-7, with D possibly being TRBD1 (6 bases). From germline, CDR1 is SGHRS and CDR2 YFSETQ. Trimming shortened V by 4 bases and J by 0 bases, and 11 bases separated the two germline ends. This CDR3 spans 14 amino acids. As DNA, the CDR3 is TGCGCCAGCAGCATCAGGGGCGCCTCCTACGAGCAGTACTTC. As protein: CASSIRGASYEQYF.

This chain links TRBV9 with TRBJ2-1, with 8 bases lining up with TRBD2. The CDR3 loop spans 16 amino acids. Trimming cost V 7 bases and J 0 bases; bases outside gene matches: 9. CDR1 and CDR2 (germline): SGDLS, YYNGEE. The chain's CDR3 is CASALLAGFSYNEQFF. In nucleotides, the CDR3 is TGTGCCAGCGCCCTTTTAGCGGGATTCTCCTACAATGAGCAGTTCTTC.

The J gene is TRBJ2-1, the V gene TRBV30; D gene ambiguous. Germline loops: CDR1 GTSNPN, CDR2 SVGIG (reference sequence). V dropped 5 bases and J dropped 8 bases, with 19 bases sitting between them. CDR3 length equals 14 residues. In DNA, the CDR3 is TGTGCCTGGGTATCTATGAGGTTAGACGATGAGCAGTTCTTC. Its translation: CAWVSMRLDDEQFF.

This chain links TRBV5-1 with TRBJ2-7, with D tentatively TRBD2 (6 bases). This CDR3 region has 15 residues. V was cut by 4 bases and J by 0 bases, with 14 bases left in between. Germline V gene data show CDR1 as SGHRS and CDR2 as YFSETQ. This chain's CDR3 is CASSRGGPSSYEQYF. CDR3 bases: TGCGCCAGCAGCCGAGGAGGGCCCTCCTCCTACGAGCAGTACTTC. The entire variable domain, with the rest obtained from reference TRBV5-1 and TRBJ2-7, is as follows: KAGVTQTPRYLIKTRGQQVTLSCSPISGHRSVSWYQQTPGQGLQFLFEYFSETQRNKGNFPGRFSGRQFSNSRSEMNVSTLELGDSALYLCASSRGGPSSYEQYFGPGTRLTVT.

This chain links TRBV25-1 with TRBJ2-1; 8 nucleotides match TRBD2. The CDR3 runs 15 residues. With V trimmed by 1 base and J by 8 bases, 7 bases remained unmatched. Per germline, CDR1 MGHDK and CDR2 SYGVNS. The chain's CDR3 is CASSELREGWDEQFF. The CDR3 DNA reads TGTGCCAGCAGTGAATTACGGGAGGGCTGGGATGAGCAGTTCTTC.

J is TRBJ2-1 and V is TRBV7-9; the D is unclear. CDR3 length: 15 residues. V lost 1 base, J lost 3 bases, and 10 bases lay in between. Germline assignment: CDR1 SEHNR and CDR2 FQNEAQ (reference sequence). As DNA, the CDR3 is TGTGCCAGCAGCTTAGATGGCGCTAGCTACAATGAGCAGTTCTTC. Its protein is CASSLDGASYNEQFF.

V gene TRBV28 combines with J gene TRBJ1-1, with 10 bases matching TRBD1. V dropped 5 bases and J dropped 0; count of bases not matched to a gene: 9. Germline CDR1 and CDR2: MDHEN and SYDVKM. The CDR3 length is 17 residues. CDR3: CASSPPGTGVMNTEAFF. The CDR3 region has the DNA TGTGCCAGCAGTCCCCCAGGGACAGGGGTAATGAACACTGAAGCTTTCTTT.

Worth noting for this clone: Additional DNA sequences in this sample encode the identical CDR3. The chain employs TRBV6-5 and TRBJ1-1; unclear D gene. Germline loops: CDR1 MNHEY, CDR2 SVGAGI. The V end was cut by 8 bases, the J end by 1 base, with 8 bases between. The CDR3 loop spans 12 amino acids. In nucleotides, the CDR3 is TGTGCCAGCTCGAGAGGGAACACTGAAGCTTTCTTT. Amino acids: CASSRGNTEAFF.

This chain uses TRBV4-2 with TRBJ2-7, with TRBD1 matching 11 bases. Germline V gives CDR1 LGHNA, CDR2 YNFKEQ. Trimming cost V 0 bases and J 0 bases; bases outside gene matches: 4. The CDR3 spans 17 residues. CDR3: CASSQEGQGGLSYEQYF. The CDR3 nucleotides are TGTGCCAGCAGCCAAGAGGGACAGGGGGGTCTCTCCTACGAGCAGTACTTC.

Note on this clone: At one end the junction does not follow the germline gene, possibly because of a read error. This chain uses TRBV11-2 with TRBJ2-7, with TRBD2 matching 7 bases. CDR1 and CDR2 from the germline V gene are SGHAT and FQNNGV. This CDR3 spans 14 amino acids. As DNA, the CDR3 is TGTGCCAGCAGTTTAGCGGGTCTCTCCTACGAGCAGTACTTC. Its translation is CASSLAGLSYEQYF.

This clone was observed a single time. CDR3 loop: CASSEVFGSTTNEKLFF. The DNA for the CDR3 is TGTGCCAGCAGTGAAGTCTTCGGTTCGACAACTAATGAAAAACTGTTTTTT. This sequence joins TRBV6-1 and TRBJ1-4; D is unclear. The germline CDR1 and CDR2 sequences are MNHNS and SASEGT. The CDR3 runs 17 residues. Trimming stripped 1 base from V and 0 bases from J, with 12 bases between.